This note documents a single T cell receptor (beta chain) sequence. These data belong to a study of blood T cell repertoires in COVID-19. Study information: PBMCs, B-cell-depleted T cells, or T cells were the source of the cDNA or gDNA that made up the material.

V lost 4 bases and J lost 7; bases outside the gene matches: 8. This CDR3 is built from 15 residues. Germline V gene lookup returns CDR1 LGHDT and CDR2 YNNKEL (reference sequence). Individuals drawn from 20 to 30 US areas were about 18 to 90 years old. Participants were placed into cohorts based on the clinical history they reported. Two negative PCRs, clearance, or symptom resolution had been documented for recovered Cohort 3 donors. Sequenced by immunoSEQ multiplex PCR; TCRdb stores in-frame clones only, minus some. The table records 200,000 to 250,000 clones, 84% of them present only once. This receptor was taken from a man aged 55-75 years who had recovered from COVID-19. Sample: PBMCs or T cells enriched from blood (not recorded which). The chain combines TRBV3-1 (or the pseudogene TRBV3-2) with TRBJ2-1, with 9 bases lining up with TRBD1. CDR3 DNA: TGTGCCAGCAGCCCGGACAGGGGTGCGTGGAATGAGCAGTTCTTC. It translates to CASSPDRGAWNEQFF.